What follows is one TCR beta chain and its context. Its specificity is not known. A much more abundant neighbour one base away suggests this may be a read error. TCR beta CDR3 region amplification was performed from RNA transcripts. In the first-round RT-PCR of the TCR CDR3, the HTBI primer set was used. Using its own MiXCR run on the multiplex PCR reads, TCRdb lists one record per CDR3 protein. The data show 550,000 to 700,000 distinct CDR3 sequences, about half seen once. Each diagnosis drew on symptoms, thyroxine, TRAb, thyroid ultrasound and orbital computed tomography findings. The sample comes from a study of T cells in Graves' hyperthyroidism and ophthalmopathy. Study outcomes and limitations: Model-based prediction identified ophthalmopathy a median 6.5 months prior to its onset.

In germline, CDR1 is SEHNR, CDR2 FQNEAQ (reference sequence). The CDR3 runs to 14 residues. The chain combines TRBV7-9 with TRBJ1-1, with D uncertain. This receptor was identified in an adult woman with Graves' disease, either hyperthyroidism or ophthalmopathy (not recorded which). Material: peripheral blood or thyroid tissue (not recorded which). The CDR3: CASSQPVRSTEAFF. The CDR3 nucleotides read TGCGCCAGCAGCCAACCGGTAAGGAGCACTGAAGCTTTCTTT.